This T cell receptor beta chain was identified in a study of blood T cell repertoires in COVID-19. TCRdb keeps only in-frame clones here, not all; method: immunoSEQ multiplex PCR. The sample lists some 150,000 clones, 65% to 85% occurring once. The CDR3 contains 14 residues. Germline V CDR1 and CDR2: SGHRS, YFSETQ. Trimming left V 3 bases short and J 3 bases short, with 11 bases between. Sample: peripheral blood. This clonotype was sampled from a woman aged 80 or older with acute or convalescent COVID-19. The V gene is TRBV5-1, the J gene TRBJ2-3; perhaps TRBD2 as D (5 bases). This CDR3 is CASSSERVTDTQYF. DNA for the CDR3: TGCGCCAGCAGCTCGGAGAGGGTAACAGATACGCAGTATTTT.